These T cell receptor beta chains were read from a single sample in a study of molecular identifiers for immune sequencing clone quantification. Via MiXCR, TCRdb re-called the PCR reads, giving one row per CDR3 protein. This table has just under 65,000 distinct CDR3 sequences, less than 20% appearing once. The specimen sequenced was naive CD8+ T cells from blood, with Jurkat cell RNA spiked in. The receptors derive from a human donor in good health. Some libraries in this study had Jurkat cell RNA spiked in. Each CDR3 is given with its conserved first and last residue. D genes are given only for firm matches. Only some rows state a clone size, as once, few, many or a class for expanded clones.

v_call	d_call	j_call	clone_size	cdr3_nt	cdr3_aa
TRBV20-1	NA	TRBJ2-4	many	TGCAGTGCTAGGGGCGGAATAGCCAAAAACATTCAGTACTTC	CSARGGIAKNIQYF
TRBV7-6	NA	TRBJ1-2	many	TGTGCCAGCAGCTCCGGCTCCTATGGCTACACCTTC	CASSSGSYGYTF
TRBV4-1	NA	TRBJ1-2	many	TGCGCCAGCAGCAGGGTTCGGGACTATGGCTACACCTTC	CASSRVRDYGYTF
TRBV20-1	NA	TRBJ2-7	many	TGCAGTGCTCCAGGACCGAACTACGAGCAGTACTTC	CSAPGPNYEQYF
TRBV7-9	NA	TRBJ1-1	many	TGTGCCAGCAGTTCTCCTCTTCGGGGGCCGACTGAAGCTTTCTTT	CASSSPLRGPTEAFF
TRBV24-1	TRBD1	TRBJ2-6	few	TGTGCCACCAGTGATTGGGACAGTGAGAGCTCTGGGGCCAACGTCCTGACTTTC	CATSDWDSESSGANVLTF
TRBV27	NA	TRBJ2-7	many	TGTGCCAGCGGACCGGGGTGGGGTTACGAGCAGTACTTC	CASGPGWGYEQYF
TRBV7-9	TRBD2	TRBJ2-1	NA	TGTGCCAGCAGCACTTCAGGTCGGGGGGGACCCCACAATGAGCAGTTCTTC	CASSTSGRGGPHNEQFF
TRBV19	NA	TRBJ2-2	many	TGTGCCAGTAGTATAGTTCCAAGAGGGAGCGGCACCGGGGAGCTGTTTTTT	CASSIVPRGSGTGELFF
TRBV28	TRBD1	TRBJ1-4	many	TGTGCCAGCAGCGCAGACAGGGCTCAAAGGGAAAAACTGTTTTTT	CASSADRAQREKLFF
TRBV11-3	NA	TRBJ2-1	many	TGTGCCAGCAGCTCCCCAAACTCCTACAATGAGCAGTTCTTC	CASSSPNSYNEQFF
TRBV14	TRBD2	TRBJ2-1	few	TGTGCCAGCAGCCTACTAGCGGGAAACAATGAGCAGTTCTTC	CASSLLAGNNEQFF
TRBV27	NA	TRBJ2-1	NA	TGTGCCAGCAGTCTGAAAACCCCGGGGCTAGGATACGAGCAGTTCTTC	CASSLKTPGLGYEQFF
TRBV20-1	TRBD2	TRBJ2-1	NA	TGCAGTGCCGAGGCGACTAGCGGGAGTGATGAGCAGTTCTTC	CSAEATSGSDEQFF
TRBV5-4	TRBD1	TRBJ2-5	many	TGTGCCAGCAGCTTCTCTTCCGGGACAGCCCAAGAGACCCAGTACTTC	CASSFSSGTAQETQYF
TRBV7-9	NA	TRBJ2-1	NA	TGTGCCAGCAGCGGAGAGGGTTGGCGACTACAAACCAATGAGCAGTTCTTC	CASSGEGWRLQTNEQFF
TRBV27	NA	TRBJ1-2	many	TGTGCCAGCAGTCCTTACCTCACCGACGGTTTCCACTATGGCTACACCTTC	CASSPYLTDGFHYGYTF
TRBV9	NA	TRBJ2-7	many	TGTGCCAGCAGCGTGGGTCGGGAGCAGTACTTC	CASSVGREQYF
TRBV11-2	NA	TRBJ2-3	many	TGTGCCAGCAGCCCGCCAGGATCTAGCACAGATACGCAGTATTTT	CASSPPGSSTDTQYF
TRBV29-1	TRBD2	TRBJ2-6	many	TGCAGCGTGGGGGGACTAGCGGGAGGCGAAGACTACTCTGGGGCCAACGTCCTGACTTTC	CSVGGLAGGEDYSGANVLTF
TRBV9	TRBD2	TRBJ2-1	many	TGTGCCAGCAGCGTACCCAGACTAGCGGGAGAGGGAGGTGAGCAGTTCTTC	CASSVPRLAGEGGEQFF
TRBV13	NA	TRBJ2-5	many	TGTGCCAGCAGCTTGGTGGGGCAAGAGACCCAGTACTTC	CASSLVGQETQYF
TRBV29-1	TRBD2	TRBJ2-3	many	TGCAGCGTTGAAGATTTGTTAGCGGGAGAGACAGATACGCAGTATTTT	CSVEDLLAGETDTQYF
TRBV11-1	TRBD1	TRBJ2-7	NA	TGTGCCAGCAGTTGGGACAGTGGCTCCTACGCGCAGTACTTC	CASSWDSGSYAQYF
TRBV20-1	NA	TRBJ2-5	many	TGCAGTGGCCTGGGACCAAACCAAGGGGCCCAGTACTTC	CSGLGPNQGAQYF
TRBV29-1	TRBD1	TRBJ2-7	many	TGCAGCGGGAGGGGGTTCCGGGACAGGGTGGACGAGCAGTACTTC	CSGRGFRDRVDEQYF
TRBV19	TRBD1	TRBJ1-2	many	TGTGCCAGTAACATGGGGACAGCCTATGGCTACACCTTC	CASNMGTAYGYTF
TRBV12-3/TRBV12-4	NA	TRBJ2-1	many	TGTGCCAGCAGTCCCCACAGCCCAGACGCCGGGCAGTTCTTC	CASSPHSPDAGQFF
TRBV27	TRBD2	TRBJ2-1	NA	TGTGCCAGCAGAAGACTAGCGGATTACAATGAGCAGTTCTTC	CASRRLADYNEQFF
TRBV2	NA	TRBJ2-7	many	TGTGCCAGCAGTGAAAGGAGAGGGGGTAGGAGCTCCTACGAGCAGTACTTC	CASSERRGGRSSYEQYF
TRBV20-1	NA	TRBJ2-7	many	TGCAGTGCTAGAGATCACAGATCCTACGAGCAGCACTTC	CSARDHRSYEQHF
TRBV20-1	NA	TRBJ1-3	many	TGCAGTGCTAGAGGCCCGGGGGACGACTCTGGAAACACCATATATTTT	CSARGPGDDSGNTIYF
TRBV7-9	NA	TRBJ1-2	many	TGTGCCAGCAGCTTACCCTTGGGGGACATAACTTACTATGGCTACACCTTC	CASSLPLGDITYYGYTF
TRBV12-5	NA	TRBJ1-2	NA	TGTGCTAGTGGAAGGACACAAGTCGGTGGCTACACCTTC	CASGRTQVGGYTF
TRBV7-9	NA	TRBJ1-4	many	TGTGCCAGCAGCTTGTCAGGGGATGAAAAACTGTTTTTT	CASSLSGDEKLFF
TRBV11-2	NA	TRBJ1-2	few	TGTGCCAGCAGCACCCAGGGAAAATTGGACTATGGCTACACCTTC	CASSTQGKLDYGYTF
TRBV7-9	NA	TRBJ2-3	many	TGTGCCAGCAGCCCGCTGACCGGTGGAGGGATCAATACGCAGTATTTT	CASSPLTGGGINTQYF
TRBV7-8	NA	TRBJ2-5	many	TGTGCCAGCAGCTTGGGGACATCTCAAGAGACCCAGTACTTC	CASSLGTSQETQYF
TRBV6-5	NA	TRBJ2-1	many	TGTGCCAGCAGTTACCCTGGGGGAGGCGGCTACAATGAGCAGTTCTTC	CASSYPGGGGYNEQFF
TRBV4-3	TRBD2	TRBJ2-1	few	TGCGCCAGCAGCCAAGAAGTTAGCGGGAGGGCCGATCCCTACAATGAGCAGTTCTTC	CASSQEVSGRADPYNEQFF
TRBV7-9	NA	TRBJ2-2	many	TGTGCCAGCAGCTTAAAGTTCACCGGGGAGCTGTTTTTT	CASSLKFTGELFF
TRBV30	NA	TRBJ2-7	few	TGTGCCTGGAGTGTACAGGGAGCCTACGAGCAGTACTTC	CAWSVQGAYEQYF
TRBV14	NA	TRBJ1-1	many	TGTGCCAGCAGCCCTTGGGGGAATACTGAAGCTTTCTTT	CASSPWGNTEAFF
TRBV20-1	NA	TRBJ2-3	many	TGCAGTGCTAGTATGGGGGAATGGCTAGATACGCAGTATTTT	CSASMGEWLDTQYF
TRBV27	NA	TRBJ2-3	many	TGTGCCAGCAGTCCTTCTCTCGACCCCGCGCAGTATTTT	CASSPSLDPAQYF
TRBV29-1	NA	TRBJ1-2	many	TGCAGCGTTGATCGGCAGGGTTTAAGTGGCTACACCTTC	CSVDRQGLSGYTF
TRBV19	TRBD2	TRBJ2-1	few	TGTGCCAGTAGTACAGGGACTAGTCGTTGGAGCGATGAGCAGTTCTTC	CASSTGTSRWSDEQFF
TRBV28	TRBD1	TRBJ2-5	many	TGTGCCAGCAGTTTACGGTGGACAGGGTATGAGACCCAGTACTTC	CASSLRWTGYETQYF
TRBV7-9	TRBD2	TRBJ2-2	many	TGTGCCAGCCACATTTTGACTAGCGGGATAGACACCGGGGAGCTGTTTTTT	CASHILTSGIDTGELFF
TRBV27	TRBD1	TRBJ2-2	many	TGTGCCAGCAGGACAGGGGGAGCGAACACCGGGGAGCTGTTTTTT	CASRTGGANTGELFF
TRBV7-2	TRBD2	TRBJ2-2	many	TGTGCCAGCCCGCCCTCCAACGTACTAGCGGGAGTACCCGGGGAGCTGTTTTTT	CASPPSNVLAGVPGELFF
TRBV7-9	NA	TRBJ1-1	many	TGTGCCAGCAGCGTCGGACAGATAACTGAAGCTTTCTTT	CASSVGQITEAFF
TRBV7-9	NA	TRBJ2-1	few	TGTGCCAGCAGCTTAGCCGTTCTCGGTACTAGCATCTCCTACAATGAGCAGTTCTTC	CASSLAVLGTSISYNEQFF
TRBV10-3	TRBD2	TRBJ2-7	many	TGTGCCATCAGGGACACGGAAGGGAGGGCCCGGGACGAGCAGTACTTC	CAIRDTEGRARDEQYF
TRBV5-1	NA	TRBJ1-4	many	TGCGCCAGCAGCTTTTGGGGAGCTAATGAAAAACTGTTTTTT	CASSFWGANEKLFF
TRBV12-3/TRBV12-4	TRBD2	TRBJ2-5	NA	TGTGCCAGCAGTCCCGAGGGTATATTGGGACTAGCGGCCGACCACCGAGAGACCCAGTACTTC	CASSPEGILGLAADHRETQYF
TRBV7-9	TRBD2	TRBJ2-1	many	TGTGCCAGCAGCTTACGAATTCTCCTAGCGGGAGGGTTCAATGAGCAGTTCTTC	CASSLRILLAGGFNEQFF
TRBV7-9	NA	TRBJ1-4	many	TGTGCCAGCAGCCCGCCAGGGGTGGGGAACGAAAAACTGTTTTTT	CASSPPGVGNEKLFF